This T cell receptor (beta chain) was documented in a study of T-cell memory formation after mild COVID-19. There are 12 residues in the CDR3. CDR1 is LGHDT and CDR2 is YNNKEL in the germline V gene (reference sequence). V lost 1 base and J lost 7, with 5 bases in between. Findings and limits, study-wide: CD4+ contracting clones were mainly CM and EM; CD8+ ones, EMRA.

The table lists this clonotype with a few counts. Its antigen is unknown. TCRdb processed the 5' RACE reads anew with MiXCR; each CDR3 protein has one entry. Among some 450,000 distinct CDR3 sequences listed, roughly 17% were seen once. The chain employs TRBV3-1 and TRBJ2-1; D not resolved. The TCR sequence derives from a man aged 18 to 35 who had mild COVID-19 (a few samples of this study predate the infection). Cell type and time point are not known. Sequences were obtained from PBMCs or a T cell subset sorted from them (not recorded which). CDR3 in amino acids: CASSQGTNEQFF. The CDR3 DNA reads TGTGCCAGCAGCCAAGGAACTAATGAGCAGTTCTTC.